This TCR beta chain was captured in a study of T-cell reconstitution after alpha-beta-depleted transplantation in children. There are many counts of this clonotype. The CDR3 spans 13 residues. V lost 4 bases, J lost 11 bases, and 16 bases lay in between. Germline V gene sequence: CDR1 SGDLS, CDR2 YYNGEE. Unique molecular identifiers were incorporated into the prepared TCRbeta library. TCRdb analysed the PCR reads with MiXCR anew, one entry per CDR3 protein. The table has roughly 220,000 distinct CDR3 sequences, 12% seen once; the top ten hold roughly 2.6%. The TCR comes from a human donor who donated a stem cell graft to a child with acute lymphoblastic leukemia. The chain uses TRBV9 and TRBJ2-1, with D maybe TRBD2 (5 bases). The specimen was PBMCs from the stem cell graft donor, collected from the stem cell graft. CDR3 protein: CASSSSGGAQQFF. CDR3 DNA: TGTGCCAGCAGCTCCAGCGGTGGAGCGCAGCAGTTCTTC.